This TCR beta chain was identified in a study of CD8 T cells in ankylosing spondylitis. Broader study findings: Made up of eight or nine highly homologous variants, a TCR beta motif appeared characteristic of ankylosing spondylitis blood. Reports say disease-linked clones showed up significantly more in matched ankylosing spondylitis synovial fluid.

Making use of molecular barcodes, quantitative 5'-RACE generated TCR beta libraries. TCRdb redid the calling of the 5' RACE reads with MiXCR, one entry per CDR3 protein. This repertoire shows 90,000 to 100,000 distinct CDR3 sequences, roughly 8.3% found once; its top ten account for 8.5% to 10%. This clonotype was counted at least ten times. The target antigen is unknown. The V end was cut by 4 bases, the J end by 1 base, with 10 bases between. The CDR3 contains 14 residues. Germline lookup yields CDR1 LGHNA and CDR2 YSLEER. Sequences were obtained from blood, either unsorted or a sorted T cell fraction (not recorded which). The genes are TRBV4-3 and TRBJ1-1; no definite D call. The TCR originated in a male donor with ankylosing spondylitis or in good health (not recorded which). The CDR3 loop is CASSLSHPNTEAFF. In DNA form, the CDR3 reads TGCGCCAGCAGCCTCAGCCACCCGAACACTGAAGCTTTCTTT.